Described below is a single T cell receptor (beta chain) sequence and its context. Germline loops: CDR1 SGHAT, CDR2 FQNNGV. V was cut by 5 bases and J by 2 bases, with 15 bases left in between. The CDR3 sequence is 15 residues long. The sample originates from a study of blood T cell repertoires in COVID-19. At the level of the study: The samples span acute and convalescent COVID-19 from the United States, Italy and Spain. PBMCs, B-cell-depleted T cells, or T cells were the source of the cDNA or gDNA that made up the material.

In the original processing: For nucleated cells, counts were estimated from reference gene primer amplification. Only in-frame clones appear in the TCRdb table, and some are missing; sequencing was by immunoSEQ multiplex PCR. V and J calls and clone size are given by that table; D and trimming were obtained from the DNA. The profile shows about 200,000 clones, about 83% of them singletons. The chain combines TRBV11-2 with TRBJ1-1; D gene ambiguous. Source material: peripheral blood. The source of this sequence is a man aged 55-75 years who had recovered from COVID-19. For the CDR3, the DNA is TGTGCCAGCAGCCCTAGCTCAGCCCCTAACACTGAAGCTTTCTTT. Translation gives CASSPSSAPNTEAFF.